The clone carrying this T cell receptor (beta chain) occurred once. Its specificity is not known. These data are taken from a study of T cell responses to AZD1222 COVID-19 vaccine. Study context: Doses given second, at about 4 or about 12 weeks, were pooled. Broader study findings: There were mostly white British donors and more females than males, and clonal diversity was possibly underestimated. The CD4 TCRs associated with vaccination extended across spike and predominated at 160-218 and 743-854. Close to half of spike-specific TCRs reportedly recognize unmutated variant regions.

TCRdb keeps only in-frame clones here, not all; method: immunoSEQ multiplex PCR. Among 95,000 to 150,000 clones listed, 91% were seen once. Looked up from germline, CDR1 is MNHEY and CDR2 is SVGAGI. The CDR3 runs 13 residues. V shed 6 bases and J shed 8 bases, with 16 bases lying between them. The sequence was obtained from an adult in good health. The source was peripheral blood, collected on day 0 of AZD1222 vaccination. The chain employs TRBV6-5 and TRBJ1-2, with D perhaps TRBD1 (5 bases). CDR3 protein: CASRKGWGDGYTF. The CDR3 DNA reads as TGTGCCAGCAGAAAAGGTTGGGGGGACGGCTACACCTTC.